This record covers a single TCR beta chain. Its antigen is unidentified. The CDR3 spans 15 residues. Germline CDR1 DFQATT, CDR2 SNEGSKA (reference sequence). This sample is drawn from a study of monozygotic twins with inflammatory bowel disease. Broader study findings: A distinction between different T cell subtypes was not possible. TCRbeta inverse Simpson diversity was decreased in IBD patients versus healthy co-twins. The authors found no support for a single strong IBD-associated signal or clonotype.

With the 5' RACE reads reprocessed, TCRdb shows one record per CDR3 protein and no DNA. In total, the table holds a few hundred thousand distinct CDR3 sequences. The chain joins TRBV20-1 to TRBJ2-7; TCRdb reports TRBD2, a call that lacks DNA to check it against. This clonotype originated in a human donor with ulcerative colitis or Crohn's disease, or a healthy co-twin of an affected twin (not recorded which). Sequenced material: blood. The CDR3 loop reads CSASPGLAGWGEQYF.